This TCR beta chain is from a study of regulatory T cells in long-lasting Graves disease. About the research overall: Persistent cases were those of Graves' disease that involved over 5 years of antithyroid drugs with positive TSH receptor antibodies.

The time point was: persistent/refractory GD, antithyroid drugs over 5 years with positive TRAb. TCR sequences were obtained from RNA taken from PBMCs. American Thyroid Association guidelines were used to diagnose Graves' disease. This CDR3 region has 15 residues. V lost 3 bases to trimming and J lost 4 bases; unmatched junction nucleotides: 5. Germline CDR1 MDHEN, CDR2 SYDVKM. This clonotype was recorded many times. Libraries of TCR beta came from iRepertoire HTBI primers plus Arm-PCR of CDR3 regions. Under the authors' procedure: Sequenced samples collectively carried 60 to 75 TRBV and around 15 TRBJ segments. TCRdb reanalysed the multiplex PCR reads using MiXCR and keeps one entry per CDR3 protein. TCRdb's processing, not the study's, gives the V and J calls here. The profile shows about 430,000 distinct CDR3 sequences, around a fifth of them singletons.

The chain employs TRBV28 and TRBJ2-7, with 11 bases that match TRBD2. The clonotype comes from a female donor with Graves disease. The specimen comprised peripheral blood mononuclear cells (PBMCs), sampled when the disease was refractory, from a patient treated with antithyroid drugs. DNA of the CDR3: TGTGCCAGCAGTTTTCCGGCTAGCGGGAGGTACGAGCAGTACTTC. It encodes CASSFPASGRYEQYF.